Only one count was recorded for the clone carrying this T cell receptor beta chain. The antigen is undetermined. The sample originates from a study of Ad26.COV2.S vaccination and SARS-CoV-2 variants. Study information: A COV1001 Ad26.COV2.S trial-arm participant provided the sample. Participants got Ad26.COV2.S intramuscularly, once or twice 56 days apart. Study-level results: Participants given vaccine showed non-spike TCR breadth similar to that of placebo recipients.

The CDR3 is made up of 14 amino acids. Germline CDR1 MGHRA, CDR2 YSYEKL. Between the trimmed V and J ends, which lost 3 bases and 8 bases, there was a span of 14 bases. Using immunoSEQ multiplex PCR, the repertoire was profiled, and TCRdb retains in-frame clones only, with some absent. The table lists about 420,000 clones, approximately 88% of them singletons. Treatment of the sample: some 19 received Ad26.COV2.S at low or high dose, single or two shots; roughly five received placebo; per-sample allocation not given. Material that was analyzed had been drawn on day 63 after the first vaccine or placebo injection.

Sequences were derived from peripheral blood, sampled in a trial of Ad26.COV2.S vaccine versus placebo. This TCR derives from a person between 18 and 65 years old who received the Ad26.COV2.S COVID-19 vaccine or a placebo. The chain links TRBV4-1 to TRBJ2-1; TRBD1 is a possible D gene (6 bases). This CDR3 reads CASSHLQGVDEQFF. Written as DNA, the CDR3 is TGCGCCAGCAGCCACCTACAGGGAGTCGATGAGCAGTTCTTC.